The rows below give T cell receptor beta chains drawn from one sample of a study of technical replicates of blood from several donors. This table comes from immunoSEQ multiplex PCR, and its TCRdb copy is limited to in-frame clones, with some not included. The table shows tens of thousands of clones, with 65% to 90% occurring only once. The sequenced sample was PBMCs. The receptors were gathered from a human donor in good health. Some clones in this sample may be carry-over from other donors' samples. CDR3s include the opening cysteine and the closing phenylalanine or tryptophan. Each record gives: V gene, clone size, D gene, J gene, CDR3 protein, CDR3 DNA. A D gene is named only where the DNA matches it firmly. A row's size may be missing; if present it is once, few, many or a size class.

>TRBV7-8|once|.|TRBJ2-5
CASSRGPGGGETQYF
TGTGCCAGCAGCCGGGGTCCGGGTGGCGGGGAGACCCAGTACTTC
>TRBV5-1|.|TRBD1|TRBJ1-2
CASKVSGQALYGYTF
TGCGCCAGCAAAGTCTCAGGACAGGCTCTCTATGGCTACACCTTC
>TRBV15|once|.|TRBJ2-7
CATSRVPRVGTPYEQYF
TGTGCCACCAGCAGAGTGCCGCGGGTGGGGACACCCTACGAGCAGTACTTC
>TRBV5-1|.|.|TRBJ1-1
CASSLGRAFMNTEAFF
TGCGCCAGCAGCTTGGGCCGAGCGTTCATGAACACTGAAGCTTTCTTT
>TRBV30|few|TRBD1|TRBJ1-2
CAWSHPGGAFF
TGTGCCTGGAGTCATCCAGGGGGCGCTTTCTTC
>TRBV16|few|.|TRBJ2-1
CASSDSAEQFF
TGTGCCAGCAGCGACTCGGCGGAGCAGTTCTTC
>TRBV9|.|.|TRBJ1-4
CASSAEGDGGDEKLFF
TGTGCCAGCAGCGCAGAGGGGGACGGAGGAGATGAAAAACTGTTTTTT
>TRBV6-1|once|.|TRBJ2-4
CASSGTGSLAKNIQYF
TGTGCCAGCAGTGGAACAGGGAGCTTAGCCAAAAACATTCAGTACTTC
>TRBV7-9|.|.|TRBJ2-5
CASSPGDGRTQYF
TGTGCCAGCAGCCCGGGGGATGGGAGGACCCAGTACTTC
>TRBV29-1|.|.|TRBJ2-7
CSVVEDTSYEQYF
TGCAGCGTTGTTGAGGACACCTCCTACGAGCAGTACTTC
>TRBV5-6|once|TRBD1|TRBJ1-2
CASRHKDRGPYGYTF
TGTGCCAGCAGACACAAGGACAGGGGCCCCTATGGCTACACCTTC
>TRBV6-1|.|TRBD2|TRBJ2-1
CASSSWRGGLEEQFF
TGTGCCAGCAGTTCCTGGCGGGGGGGCCTCGAGGAGCAGTTCTTC
>TRBV19|once|.|TRBJ2-7
CASSIKGDTYEQYF
TGTGCCAGTAGTATAAAGGGGGATACCTACGAGCAGTACTTC
>TRBV7-2|few|.|TRBJ1-5
CASSPDNLSNQPQHF
TGTGCCAGCAGCCCAGACAATCTTAGCAATCAGCCCCAGCATTTT
>TRBV5-1|.|TRBD2|TRBJ2-5
CASSRGLAGASLETQYF
TGCGCCAGCAGCCGGGGACTAGCGGGGGCGTCTTTGGAGACCCAGTACTTC
>TRBV30|few|.|TRBJ2-7
CAWSWGTHEQYF
TGTGCCTGGAGTTGGGGGACACACGAGCAGTACTTC
>TRBV6-5|.|.|TRBJ1-2
CASSYSTSRGNGYTF
TGTGCCAGCAGTTACTCAACGAGTCGGGGGAATGGCTACACCTTC
>TRBV9|.|.|TRBJ1-6
CASSVESSVYPLHF
TGTGCCAGCAGCGTAGAGTCCTCGGTGTACCCCCTCCACTTT
>TRBV9|.|.|TRBJ2-5
CASSAAGQLQETQYF
TGTGCCAGCAGCGCCGCCGGACAACTCCAAGAGACCCAGTACTTC
>TRBV7-9|.|.|TRBJ1-1
CASSPYGTLSSPEAFF
TGTGCCAGCAGCCCCTACGGGACATTGAGTTCCCCTGAAGCTTTCTTT
>TRBV10-3|few|.|TRBJ1-2
CAISEGGAGNGYTF
TGTGCCATCAGTGAAGGGGGGGCGGGAAATGGCTACACCTTC
>TRBV5-1|.|.|TRBJ2-1
CASSLGPGAYNEQFF
TGCGCCAGCAGCCTCGGACCGGGAGCCTACAATGAGCAGTTCTTC
>TRBV7-9|.|TRBD2|TRBJ2-1
CASRPTSVGDEQFF
TGTGCCAGCAGACCAACTAGCGTTGGGGATGAGCAGTTCTTC
>TRBV27|.|.|TRBJ2-1
CATRGDLWEQFF
TGTGCCACCCGCGGGGACCTCTGGGAGCAGTTCTTC
>TRBV7-2|once|TRBD2|TRBJ2-1
CASSYWTSANEQFF
TGTGCCAGCAGCTATTGGACTAGCGCCAATGAGCAGTTCTTC
>TRBV25-1|.|.|TRBJ2-1
CASSEFRVSSYNEQFF
TGTGCCAGCAGTGAATTCCGGGTCTCCTCCTACAATGAGCAGTTCTTC
>TRBV4-2|.|TRBD1|TRBJ2-5
CASSQSTGGETQYF
TGTGCCAGCAGCCAATCGACAGGGGGAGAGACCCAGTACTTC
>TRBV7-2|.|.|TRBJ1-6
CASSLYQGPYNSPLHF
TGTGCCAGCAGTTTATACCAGGGCCCTTATAATTCACCCCTCCACTTT
>TRBV6-6|.|.|TRBJ2-5
CASSYSEQETQYF
TGTGCCAGCAGTTACTCAGAGCAAGAGACCCAGTACTTC
>TRBV11-3|.|TRBD2|TRBJ2-2
CASSTPRVAGGPWSTGELFF
TGTGCCAGCAGCACCCCGCGGGTAGCGGGGGGGCCGTGGTCGACTGGGGAGCTGTTTTTT
>TRBV7-3|.|TRBD2|TRBJ2-1
CASSLKPAGGPDEQFF
TGTGCCAGCAGCTTAAAACCCGCGGGAGGGCCGGATGAGCAGTTCTTC
>TRBV11-1|.|TRBD1|TRBJ2-5
CASSPRDREETQYF
TGTGCCAGCAGCCCAAGGGACAGGGAAGAGACCCAGTACTTC
>TRBV19|.|TRBD1|TRBJ2-3
CASADRGTDTQYF
TGTGCCAGTGCCGACAGGGGCACAGATACGCAGTATTTT
>TRBV7-3|once|.|TRBJ1-2
CASSLTGREDGYTF
TGTGCCAGCAGCTTAACAGGCAGGGAGGATGGCTACACCTTC
>TRBV18|.|.|TRBJ1-5
CASSPASGGPQHF
TGTGCCAGCTCACCGGCCTCGGGGGGACCCCAGCATTTT
>TRBV6-1|.|TRBD2|TRBJ2-1
CASSDPSGNAYNEQFF
TGTGCCAGCAGTGATCCTAGCGGGAATGCCTACAATGAGCAGTTCTTC
>TRBV29-1|.|.|TRBJ2-1
CSVPAQGGWEQFF
TGCAGCGTCCCGGCCCAGGGCGGATGGGAGCAGTTCTTC